This T cell receptor (beta chain) comes out of a study of graft-versus-host responses after intestinal transplantation. Assay: immunoSEQ multiplex PCR; the TCRdb copy retains only in-frame clones and omits some. This table holds under 9,000 clones, 30% to 40% found once. J was trimmed by 1 base and V by 4 bases; bases with no gene match: 2. In germline, CDR1 is SGHRS, CDR2 YFSETQ. The length of the CDR3 is 15 residues. This clone was detected a few times. Investigators plated 200,000 CFSE-labeled responder cells together with 200,000 irradiated stimulator cells labeled with violet dye. Sorted cells were CFSE-low CD3+CD4+ or CD3+CD8+ proliferating responders.

The sample in question was alloreactive CD8+ T cells from a mixed lymphocyte reaction culture, obtained before transplantation. The subset: CFSE-low proliferating T cells sorted from roughly six-day pre-transplant mixed lymphocyte reaction (GvH or HvG direction). V and J are TRBV5-1 and TRBJ2-7, with 13 bases lining up with TRBD2. The sequence derives from a human patient who was an organ donor for intestinal transplantation. Here the CDR3 reads CASSTSGGESYEQYF. The CDR3 DNA sequence: TGCGCCAGCAGCACTAGCGGGGGGGAGTCCTACGAGCAGTACTTC.